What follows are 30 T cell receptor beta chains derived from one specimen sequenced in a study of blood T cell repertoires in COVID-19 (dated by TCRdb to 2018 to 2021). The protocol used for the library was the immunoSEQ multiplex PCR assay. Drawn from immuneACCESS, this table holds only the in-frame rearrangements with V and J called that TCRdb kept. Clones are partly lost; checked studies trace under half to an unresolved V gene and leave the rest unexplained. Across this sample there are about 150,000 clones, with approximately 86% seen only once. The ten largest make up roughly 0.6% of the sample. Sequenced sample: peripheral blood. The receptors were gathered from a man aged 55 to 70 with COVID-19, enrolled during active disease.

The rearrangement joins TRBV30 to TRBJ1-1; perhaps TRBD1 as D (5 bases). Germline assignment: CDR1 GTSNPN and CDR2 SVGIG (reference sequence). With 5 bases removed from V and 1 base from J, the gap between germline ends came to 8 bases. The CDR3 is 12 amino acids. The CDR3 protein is CAWAGQNTEAFF. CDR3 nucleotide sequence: TGTGCCTGGGCCGGACAGAACACTGAAGCTTTCTTT.

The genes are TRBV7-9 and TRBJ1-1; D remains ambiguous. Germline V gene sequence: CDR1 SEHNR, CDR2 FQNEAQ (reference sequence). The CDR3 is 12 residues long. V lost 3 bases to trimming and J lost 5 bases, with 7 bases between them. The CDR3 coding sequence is TGTGCCAGCAGCTTCTCCCAGACTGAAGCTTTCTTT. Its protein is CASSFSQTEAFF.

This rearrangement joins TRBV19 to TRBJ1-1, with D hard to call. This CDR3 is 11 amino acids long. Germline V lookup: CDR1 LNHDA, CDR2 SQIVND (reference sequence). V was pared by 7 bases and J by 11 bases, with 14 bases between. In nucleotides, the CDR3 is TGTGCCAGTAATACCATTGGAGGGGCTTTCTTT. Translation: CASNTIGGAFF. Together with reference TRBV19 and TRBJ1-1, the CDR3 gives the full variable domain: DGGITQSPKYLFRKEGQNVTLSCEQNLNHDAMYWYRQDPGQGLRLIYYSQIVNDFQKGDIAEGYSVSREKKESFPLTVTSAQKNPTAFYLCASNTIGGAFFGQGTRLTVV.

The CDR3 DNA follows: TGTGCCAGCAGCCACCCCGGGACAGGAAAGTTGGGGGGCACTGAAGCTTTCTTT. The encoded protein is CASSHPGTGKLGGTEAFF. The V gene is TRBV14, the J gene TRBJ1-1, with 8 bases matching TRBD1. Trimming removed 3 bases from V and 4 bases from J; junction bases left unmatched: 16. The V gene's germline CDR1 is SGHDN and CDR2 FVKESK. This CDR3 spans 18 amino acids.

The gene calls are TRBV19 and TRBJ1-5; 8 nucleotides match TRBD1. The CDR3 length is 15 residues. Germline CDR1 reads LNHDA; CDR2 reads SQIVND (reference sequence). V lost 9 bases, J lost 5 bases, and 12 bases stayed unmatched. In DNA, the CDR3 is TGTGCCAGCTCAGACAGGGGTGATTTCTATCAGCCCCAGCATTTT. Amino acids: CASSDRGDFYQPQHF.

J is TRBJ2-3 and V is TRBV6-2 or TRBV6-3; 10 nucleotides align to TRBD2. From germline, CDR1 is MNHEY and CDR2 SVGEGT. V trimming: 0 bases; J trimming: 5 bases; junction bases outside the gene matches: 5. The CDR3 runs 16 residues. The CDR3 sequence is CASSYSLAGVRDTQYF. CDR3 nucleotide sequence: TGTGCCAGCAGTTACTCGCTAGCGGGAGTCAGAGATACGCAGTATTTT.

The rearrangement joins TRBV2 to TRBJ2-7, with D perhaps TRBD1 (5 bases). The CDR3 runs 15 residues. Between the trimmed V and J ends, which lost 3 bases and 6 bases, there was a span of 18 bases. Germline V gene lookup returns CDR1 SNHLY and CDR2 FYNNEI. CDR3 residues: CASSEMQGRVGEQYF. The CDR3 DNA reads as TGTGCCAGCAGTGAGATGCAGGGAAGGGTTGGCGAGCAGTACTTC.

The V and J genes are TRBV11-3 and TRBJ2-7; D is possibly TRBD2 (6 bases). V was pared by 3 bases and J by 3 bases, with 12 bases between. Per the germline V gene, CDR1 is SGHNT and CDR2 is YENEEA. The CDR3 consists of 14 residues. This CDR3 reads CASSFCGTLYEQYF. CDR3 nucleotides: TGTGCCAGCAGCTTTTGCGGGACTCTCTACGAGCAGTACTTC.

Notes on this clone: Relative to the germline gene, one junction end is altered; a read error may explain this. CDR3 residues: CASGLASQGNTEAFF. CDR3 bases: TGTGCCAGCGGCTTAGCAAGCCAGGGGAACACTGAAGCTTTCTTT. The rearrangement joins TRBV7-2 to TRBJ1-1; possible D gene TRBD1, 5 bases. Looked up from germline, CDR1 is SGHTA and CDR2 is FQGNSA. The CDR3 loop spans 15 amino acids.

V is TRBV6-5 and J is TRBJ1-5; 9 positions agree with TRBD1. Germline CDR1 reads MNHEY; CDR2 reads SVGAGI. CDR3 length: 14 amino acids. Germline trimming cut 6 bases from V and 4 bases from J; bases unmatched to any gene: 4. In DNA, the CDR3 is TGTGCCAGCAGCCGCGACAGGGGGAATCAGCCCCAGCATTTT. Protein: CASSRDRGNQPQHF.

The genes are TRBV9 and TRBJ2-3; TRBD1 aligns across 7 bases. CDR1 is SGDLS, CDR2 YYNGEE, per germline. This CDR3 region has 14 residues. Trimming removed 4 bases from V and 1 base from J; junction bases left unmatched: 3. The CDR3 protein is CASSRDRGTDTQYF. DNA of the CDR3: TGTGCCAGCAGCCGGGACAGAGGCACAGATACGCAGTATTTT.

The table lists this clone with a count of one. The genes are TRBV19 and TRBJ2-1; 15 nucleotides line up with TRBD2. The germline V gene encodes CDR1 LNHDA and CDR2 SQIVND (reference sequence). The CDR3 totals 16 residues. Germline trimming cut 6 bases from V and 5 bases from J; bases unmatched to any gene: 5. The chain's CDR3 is CASRAGLAGGHNEQFF. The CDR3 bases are TGTGCCAGTAGGGCCGGACTAGCGGGAGGGCACAATGAGCAGTTCTTC.

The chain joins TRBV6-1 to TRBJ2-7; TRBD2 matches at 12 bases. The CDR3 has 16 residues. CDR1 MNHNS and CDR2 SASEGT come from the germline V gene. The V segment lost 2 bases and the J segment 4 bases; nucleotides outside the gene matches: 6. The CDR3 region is CASSERASGGAYEQYF. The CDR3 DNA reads TGTGCCAGCAGTGAAAGAGCTAGCGGGGGGGCGTACGAGCAGTACTTC.

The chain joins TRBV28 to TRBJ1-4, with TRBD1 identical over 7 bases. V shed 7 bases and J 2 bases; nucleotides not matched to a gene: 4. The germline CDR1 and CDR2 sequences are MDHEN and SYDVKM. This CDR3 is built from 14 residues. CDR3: CASTETGTNEKLFF. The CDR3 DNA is TGTGCCAGCACAGAGACAGGGACTAATGAAAAACTGTTTTTT.

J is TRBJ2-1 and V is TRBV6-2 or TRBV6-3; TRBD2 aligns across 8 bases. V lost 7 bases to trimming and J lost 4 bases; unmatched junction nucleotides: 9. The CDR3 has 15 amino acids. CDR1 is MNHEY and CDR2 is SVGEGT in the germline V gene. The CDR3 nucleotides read TGTGCCAGCAACCCCCGGACTAGCTCATACAATGAGCAGTTCTTC. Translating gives CASNPRTSSYNEQFF.

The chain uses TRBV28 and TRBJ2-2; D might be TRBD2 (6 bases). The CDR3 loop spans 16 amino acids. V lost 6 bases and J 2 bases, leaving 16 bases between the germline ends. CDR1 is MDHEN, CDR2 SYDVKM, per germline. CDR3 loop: CASSSAGLSNTGELFF. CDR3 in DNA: TGTGCCAGCAGCAGTGCGGGACTCTCAAACACCGGGGAGCTGTTTTTT. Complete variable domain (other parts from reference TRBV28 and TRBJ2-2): DVKVTQSSRYLVKRTGEKVFLECVQDMDHENMFWYRQDPGLGLRLIYFSYDVKMKEKGDIPEGYSVSREKKERFSLILESASTNQTSMYLCASSSAGLSNTGELFFGEGSRLTVL.

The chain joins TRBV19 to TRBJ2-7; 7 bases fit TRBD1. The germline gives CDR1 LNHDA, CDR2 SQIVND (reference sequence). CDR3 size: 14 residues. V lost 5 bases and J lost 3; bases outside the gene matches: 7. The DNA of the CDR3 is TGTGCCAGTAGTCTCCAGACAGGGAACTACGAGCAGTACTTC. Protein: CASSLQTGNYEQYF.

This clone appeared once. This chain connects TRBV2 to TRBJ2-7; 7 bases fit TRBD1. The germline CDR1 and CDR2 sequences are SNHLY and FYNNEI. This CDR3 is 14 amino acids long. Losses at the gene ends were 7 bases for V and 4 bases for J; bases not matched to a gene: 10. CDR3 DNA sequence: TGTGCCAGCACAAGACAGGGTCGCGGGTACGAGCAGTACTTC. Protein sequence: CASTRQGRGYEQYF.

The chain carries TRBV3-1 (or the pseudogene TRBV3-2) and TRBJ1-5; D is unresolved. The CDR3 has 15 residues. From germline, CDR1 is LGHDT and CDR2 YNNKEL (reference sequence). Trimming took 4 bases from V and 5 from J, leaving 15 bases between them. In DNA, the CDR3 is TGTGCCAGCAGCCTCAGCCCCGGGCGGGATCAGCCCCAGCATTTT. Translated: CASSLSPGRDQPQHF.

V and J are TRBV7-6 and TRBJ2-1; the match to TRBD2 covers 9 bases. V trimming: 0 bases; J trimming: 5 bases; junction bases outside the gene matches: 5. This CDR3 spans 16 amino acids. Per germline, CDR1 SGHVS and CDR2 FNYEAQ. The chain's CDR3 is CASSLAGLALHNEQFF. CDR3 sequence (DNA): TGTGCCAGCAGCTTAGCCGGACTAGCGCTACACAATGAGCAGTTCTTC.

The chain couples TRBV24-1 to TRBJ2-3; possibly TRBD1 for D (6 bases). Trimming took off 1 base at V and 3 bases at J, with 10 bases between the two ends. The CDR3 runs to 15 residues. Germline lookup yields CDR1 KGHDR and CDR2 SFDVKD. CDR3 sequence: CATSDFRGRTDTQYF. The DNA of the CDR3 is TGTGCCACCAGTGATTTCAGGGGAAGGACAGATACGCAGTATTTT.

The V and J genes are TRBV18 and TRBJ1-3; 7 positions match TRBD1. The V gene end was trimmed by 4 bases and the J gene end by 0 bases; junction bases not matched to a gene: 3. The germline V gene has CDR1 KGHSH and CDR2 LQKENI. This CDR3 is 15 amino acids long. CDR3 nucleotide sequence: TGTGCCAGCTCACACCCAGGGGGCTCTGGAAACACCATATATTTT. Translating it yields CASSHPGGSGNTIYF.

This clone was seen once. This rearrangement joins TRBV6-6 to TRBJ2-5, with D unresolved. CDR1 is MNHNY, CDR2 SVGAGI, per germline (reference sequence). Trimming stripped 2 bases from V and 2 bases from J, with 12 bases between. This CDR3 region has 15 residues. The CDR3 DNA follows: TGTGCCAGCAGTTACGGGCACCAAATACAAGAGACCCAGTACTTC. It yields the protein CASSYGHQIQETQYF.

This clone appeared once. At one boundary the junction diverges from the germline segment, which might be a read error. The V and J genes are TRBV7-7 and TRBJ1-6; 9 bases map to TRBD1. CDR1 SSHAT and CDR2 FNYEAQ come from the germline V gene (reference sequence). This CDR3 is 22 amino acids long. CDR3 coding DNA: TGTGCTAGCAGCTTACTTCGGGACAGGGATACCGGGATCGCCGGGGCTAATTCACCCCTCCACTTT. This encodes CASSLLRDRDTGIAGANSPLHF.

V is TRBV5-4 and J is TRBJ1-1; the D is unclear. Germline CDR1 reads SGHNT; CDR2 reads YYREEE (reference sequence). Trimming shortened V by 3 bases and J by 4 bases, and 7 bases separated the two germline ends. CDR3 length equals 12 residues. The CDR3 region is CASSSYSTEAFF. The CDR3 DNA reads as TGTGCCAGCAGCTCCTACAGCACTGAAGCTTTCTTT.

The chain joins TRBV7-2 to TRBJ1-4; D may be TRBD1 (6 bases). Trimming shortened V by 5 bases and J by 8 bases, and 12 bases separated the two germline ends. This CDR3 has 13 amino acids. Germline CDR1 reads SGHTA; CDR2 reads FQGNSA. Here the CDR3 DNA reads TGTGCCAGCAGCCCAACAGGGACCGAAAAACTGTTTTTT. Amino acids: CASSPTGTEKLFF.

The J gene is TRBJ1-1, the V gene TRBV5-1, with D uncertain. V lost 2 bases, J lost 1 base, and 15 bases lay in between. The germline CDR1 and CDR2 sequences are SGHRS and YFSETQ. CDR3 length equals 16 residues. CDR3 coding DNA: TGCGCCAGCAGCTTTGGTTCCTGGGAGTCGAACACTGAAGCTTTCTTT. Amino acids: CASSFGSWESNTEAFF.

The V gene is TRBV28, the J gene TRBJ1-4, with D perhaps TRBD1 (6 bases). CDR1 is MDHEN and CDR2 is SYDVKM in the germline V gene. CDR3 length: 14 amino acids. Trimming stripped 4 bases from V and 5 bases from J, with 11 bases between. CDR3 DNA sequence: TGTGCCAGCAGTTATATCACAGGGAATGAAAAACTGTTTTTT. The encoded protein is CASSYITGNEKLFF.

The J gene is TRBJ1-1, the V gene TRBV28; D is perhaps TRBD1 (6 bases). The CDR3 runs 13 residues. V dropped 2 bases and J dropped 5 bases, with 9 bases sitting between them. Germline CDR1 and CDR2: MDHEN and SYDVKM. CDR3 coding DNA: TGTGCCAGCAGTTTAGGGGGCAGGACTGAAGCTTTCTTT. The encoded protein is CASSLGGRTEAFF.

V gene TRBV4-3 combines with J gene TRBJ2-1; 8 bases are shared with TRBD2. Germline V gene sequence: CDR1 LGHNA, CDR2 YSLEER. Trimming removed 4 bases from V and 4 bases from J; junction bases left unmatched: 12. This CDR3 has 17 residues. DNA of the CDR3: TGCGCCAGCAGCCGAGACCGCAGCGGGAGTTCTTACAATGAGCAGTTCTTC. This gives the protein CASSRDRSGSSYNEQFF.